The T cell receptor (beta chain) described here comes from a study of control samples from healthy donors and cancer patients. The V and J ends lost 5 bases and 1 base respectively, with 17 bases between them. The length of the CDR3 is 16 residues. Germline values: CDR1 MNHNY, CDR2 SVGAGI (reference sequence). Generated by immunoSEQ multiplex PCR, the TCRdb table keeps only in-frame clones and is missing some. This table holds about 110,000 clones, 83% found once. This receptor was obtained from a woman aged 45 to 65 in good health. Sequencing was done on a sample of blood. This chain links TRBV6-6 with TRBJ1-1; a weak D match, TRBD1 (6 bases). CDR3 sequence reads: CASSKGQFPGNTEAFF. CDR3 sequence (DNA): TGTGCCAGCAGTAAAGGACAGTTCCCAGGGAACACTGAAGCTTTCTTT.